Below are 5 T cell receptor beta chains sequenced from a single sample in a study of blood T cell repertoires in COVID-19. The method was immunoSEQ multiplex PCR; TCRdb's version includes in-frame clones alone and lacks a portion of them. The sample includes 200,000 to 300,000 clones, 75% to 90% of them seen just once. Sequencing input: peripheral blood. The source is a man aged 25 to 40 with active or convalescent COVID-19.

The chain recombines TRBV9 with TRBJ2-1; TRBD2 matches 16 bases. CDR3 length: 19 amino acids. The V gene end was trimmed by 4 bases and the J gene end by 7 bases; junction bases not matched to a gene: 14. Germline lookup yields CDR1 SGDLS and CDR2 YYNGEE. CDR3 amino acids: CASSPGTSGGVRWVNEQFF. The CDR3 DNA reads TGTGCCAGCAGCCCCGGGACTAGCGGGGGGGTGCGGTGGGTGAATGAGCAGTTCTTC.

This clone was observed a handful of times. The chain combines TRBV2 with TRBJ1-2, with a possible D match to TRBD1 (5 bases). The CDR3 spans 14 residues. V gave up 10 bases and J gave up 1 base, with 16 bases separating them. CDR1 and CDR2 from the germline V gene are SNHLY and FYNNEI. The CDR3 region is CATQGLLGNYGYTF. The CDR3 bases are TGTGCCACCCAGGGACTACTGGGTAACTATGGCTACACCTTC.

V usage is TRBV7-9 and J usage is TRBJ1-6, with a possible D match to TRBD1 (6 bases). Trimming pared 1 base from V and 7 bases from J, leaving 14 bases between. The CDR3 sequence is 16 residues long. Germline loops: CDR1 SEHNR, CDR2 FQNEAQ (reference sequence). CDR3 loop: CASSLGVGRGNSPLHF. In nucleotides, the CDR3 is TGTGCCAGCAGCTTAGGGGTAGGCAGGGGAAATTCACCCCTCCACTTT.

J is TRBJ1-5 and V is TRBV28; 9 bases map to TRBD1. From germline, CDR1 is MDHEN and CDR2 SYDVKM. J gave up 2 bases and V 6 bases, and 2 bases lay outside the gene matches. This CDR3 is built from 14 residues. CDR3 in DNA: TGTGCCAGCAGCTGGACAGGGGGCAATCAGCCCCAGCATTTT. It encodes CASSWTGGNQPQHF.

The rearrangement links TRBV10-3 to TRBJ2-5, with 9 bases identical to TRBD1. J lost 5 bases, V lost 3 bases, and 7 bases had no gene match. The CDR3 length is 15 residues. Per the germline V gene, CDR1 is ENHRY and CDR2 is SYGVKD. CDR3 nucleotide sequence: TGTGCCATCAGTGAATCCGGGACAGGGTTGGAGACCCAGTACTTC. Amino acid sequence: CAISESGTGLETQYF.